The source of this T cell receptor beta chain is a study of CXCR3-negative and CXCR3-positive naive CD8 T cells. A word on this clonotype: What it recognizes is unknown.

Study-wide findings and caveats: A higher hydrophobicity marked the TRB CDR3s of CXCR3-positive naive cells versus CXCR3-negative naive cells.

Researchers prepared the TRB cDNA libraries using 5' RACE with UMI labels. TCRdb reprocessed the 5' RACE reads, with one entry per CDR3 protein and no DNA. Here the sample table reports roughly 110,000 distinct CDR3 sequences. Germline V gene sequence: CDR1 MNHNY, CDR2 SVGAGI (reference sequence). This CDR3 contains 15 residues. This TCR came from a human donor in good health. Some clones in this sample may be carry-over from other donors' samples. The V gene is TRBV6-6, the J gene TRBJ2-5; TCRdb proposes TRBD2, but this gene call is untestable without DNA. The specimen was naive CXCR3+ CD8+ T cells from blood. Specified subset: CD45RO-CCR7+CD27+CD95- naive CD8+ T cells expressing CXCR3 (TNR3+). The CDR3 region is CASTIGRTAQETQYF.